The clone carrying this T cell receptor beta chain has a single count. Its cognate antigen is unknown. A much larger clone differs by one base, so this may be a read error. These data are taken from a study of T cells in Graves' hyperthyroidism and ophthalmopathy. Whole-study results and caveats: Prediction of ophthalmopathy progression came a median around 7.1 months pre-onset. Most clonotypes expanded in the thyroid (above 0.001) were also present in blood.

The germline V and J ends were trimmed by 8 bases and 5 bases, with 13 bases remaining between them. The length of the CDR3 is 12 residues. Germline-derived CDR1 and CDR2 are MDHEN and SYDVKM. A patient was excluded if there was uncontrolled infection, other autoimmune disease, pregnancy or lactation. Out of around 10 ml of fresh peripheral blood came the PBMCs. Regions amplified from RNA transcripts were the TCR beta CDR3 regions. First-round RT-PCR targeting the TCR CDR3 was performed with the HTBI primer set. MiXCR was run by TCRdb on the multiplex PCR reads, yielding one entry per CDR3 protein. The sample holds about 350,000 distinct CDR3 sequences, 15% to 20% seen once.

This clonotype originated in a woman aged 40-49 years with Graves' ophthalmopathy. What was sequenced was blood. The V gene is TRBV28, the J gene TRBJ2-7; D gene unclear. The CDR3 DNA reads TGTGCCAGCCGAACAGAGTCCGACGAGCAGTACTTC. Encoded protein: CASRTESDEQYF. Combining the CDR3 with reference TRBV28 and TRBJ2-7 gives the whole variable domain DVKVTQSSRYLVKRTGEKVFLECVQDMDHENMFWYRQDPGLGLRLIYFSYDVKMKEKGDIPEGYSVSREKKERFSLILESASTNQTSMYLCASRTESDEQYFGPGTRLTVT.